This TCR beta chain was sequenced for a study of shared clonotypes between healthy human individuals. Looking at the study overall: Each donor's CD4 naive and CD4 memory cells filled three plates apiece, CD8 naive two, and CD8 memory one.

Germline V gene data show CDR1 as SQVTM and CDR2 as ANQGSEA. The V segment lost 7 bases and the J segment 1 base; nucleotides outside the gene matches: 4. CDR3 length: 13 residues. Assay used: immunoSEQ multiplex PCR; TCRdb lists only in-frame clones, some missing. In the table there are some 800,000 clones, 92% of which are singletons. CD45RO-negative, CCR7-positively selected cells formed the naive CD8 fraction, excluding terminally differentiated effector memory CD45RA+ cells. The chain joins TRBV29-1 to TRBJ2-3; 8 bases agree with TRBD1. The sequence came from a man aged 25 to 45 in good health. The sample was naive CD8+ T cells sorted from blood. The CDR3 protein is CSAGGQGTDTQYF. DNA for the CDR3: TGCAGCGCCGGGGGACAGGGCACAGATACGCAGTATTTT.